These 11 T cell receptor beta chains were sequenced from one sample in a study of cytomegalovirus exposure and HLA in healthy donors. Sequenced by immunoSEQ multiplex PCR; TCRdb stores in-frame clones only, minus some. Among 110,000 to 150,000 clones listed, approximately 93% were seen once. The specimen sequenced was PBMCs. The receptor set was obtained from a man younger than 35 in good health and CMV-seronegative.

This chain joins TRBV27 and TRBJ1-2; D is undetermined. Per germline, CDR1 MNHEY and CDR2 SMNVEV (reference sequence). The V end was cut by 3 bases, the J end by 8 bases, with 13 bases between. CDR3 length: 13 amino acids. CDR3 sequence reads: CASSLGKKRGYTF. DNA for the CDR3: TGTGCCAGCAGTTTGGGCAAAAAGCGGGGCTACACCTTC.

The chain links TRBV9 to TRBJ2-3; TRBD2 agrees at 8 bases. The germline CDR1 and CDR2 sequences are SGDLS and YYNGEE. V was clipped by 4 bases and J by 2 bases; unmatched bases: 9. The CDR3 has 16 amino acids. The CDR3 nucleotides read TGTGCCAGCAGCTTTGGGGGTAGCGGGATCACAGATACGCAGTATTTT. Its translation is CASSFGGSGITDTQYF.

The rearrangement joins TRBV29-1 to TRBJ1-1, with D perhaps matching TRBD1 (6 bases). The CDR3 is made up of 13 amino acids. V shed 4 bases and J shed 2 bases, with 11 bases lying between them. CDR1 and CDR2 from the germline V gene are SQVTM and ANQGSEA. The CDR3: CSVGGHENTEAFF. The CDR3 DNA reads as TGCAGCGTTGGGGGACACGAAAACACTGAAGCTTTCTTT.

This chain uses TRBV9 with TRBJ1-2; D might be TRBD1 (5 bases). The length of the CDR3 is 16 residues. The germline V gene encodes CDR1 SGDLS and CDR2 YYNGEE. Trimming shortened V by 0 bases and J by 5 bases, and 17 bases separated the two germline ends. The DNA of the CDR3 is TGTGCCAGCAGCGTAGGAGGTCAGGGTGAGGAGTATGGCTACACCTTC. Translating gives CASSVGGQGEEYGYTF.

This clone was observed a handful of times. The chain couples TRBV2 to TRBJ2-7; tentatively, D is TRBD1 (6 bases). Germline V lookup: CDR1 SNHLY, CDR2 FYNNEI. V lost 4 bases, J lost 0 bases, and 7 bases lay in between. This CDR3 has 13 residues. The DNA of the CDR3 is TGTGCCAGCAGTGGGACAGCCTCCTACGAGCAGTACTTC. The encoded protein is CASSGTASYEQYF.

The rearrangement joins TRBV27 to TRBJ1-4; tentatively, D is TRBD1 (5 bases). The CDR3 totals 13 residues. CDR1 is MNHEY, CDR2 SMNVEV, per germline (reference sequence). V was shortened by 10 bases and J by 7 bases, with 16 bases between the two germline ends. CDR3 DNA: TGTGCCACCGGTCAAGGGGTCCCTGAAAAACTGTTTTTT. The encoded protein is CATGQGVPEKLFF. Full variable domain (outside the CDR3, taken from reference TRBV27 and TRBJ1-4): EAQVTQNPRYLITVTGKKLTVTCSQNMNHEYMSWYRQDPGLGLRQIYYSMNVEVTDKGDVPEGYKVSRKEKRNFPLILESPSPNQTSLYFCATGQGVPEKLFFGSGTQLSVL.

This chain connects TRBV7-9 to TRBJ2-5; 14 bases map to TRBD2. CDR1 SEHNR and CDR2 FQNEAQ come from the germline V gene (reference sequence). The CDR3 loop spans 18 amino acids. V lost 2 bases and J lost 6; bases outside the gene matches: 11. CDR3 loop: CASSLTTSGRAGVKTQYF. The CDR3 DNA follows: TGTGCCAGCAGCTTAACGACTAGCGGGAGGGCCGGGGTCAAGACCCAGTACTTC.

V usage is TRBV27 and J usage is TRBJ1-2, with unresolved D. With 2 bases removed from V and 0 bases from J, the gap between germline ends came to 19 bases. Germline CDR1 and CDR2: MNHEY and SMNVEV (reference sequence). The CDR3 has 18 residues. In DNA form, the CDR3 reads TGTGCCAGCAGTTTAACCCCTCCCTGGTCACTAACTAACTATGGCTACACCTTC. Translated, it gives CASSLTPPWSLTNYGYTF.

The rearrangement joins TRBV11-2 to TRBJ1-2; D gene ambiguous. Trimming stripped 2 bases from V and 2 bases from J, with 9 bases between. The CDR3 sequence is 14 residues long. Per germline, CDR1 SGHAT and CDR2 FQNNGV. CDR3 amino acids: CASSLRQENYGYTF. Written as DNA, the CDR3 is TGTGCCAGCAGCTTAAGGCAGGAAAACTATGGCTACACCTTC.

CDR3 sequence (DNA): TGTGCCAGCAGCAAATCCAGCTTGGGACAGGACAATCAGCCCCAGCATTTT. Its translation is CASSKSSLGQDNQPQHF. The chain has TRBV21-1 and TRBJ1-5; TRBD1 reflects the table's D call only, with no check against the DNA. TRBV21-1 is a pseudogene segment. The CDR3 is 17 amino acids.

The chain recombines TRBV19 with TRBJ1-2, with 8 bases lining up with TRBD1. The CDR3 spans 15 residues. CDR1 is LNHDA and CDR2 is SQIVND in the germline V gene (reference sequence). V shed 4 bases and J 8 bases; nucleotides not matched to a gene: 12. CDR3 nucleotides: TGTGCCAGTAGTAAGCAGACAGGGGCGCTGAAGGGCTACACCTTC. Its translation: CASSKQTGALKGYTF.